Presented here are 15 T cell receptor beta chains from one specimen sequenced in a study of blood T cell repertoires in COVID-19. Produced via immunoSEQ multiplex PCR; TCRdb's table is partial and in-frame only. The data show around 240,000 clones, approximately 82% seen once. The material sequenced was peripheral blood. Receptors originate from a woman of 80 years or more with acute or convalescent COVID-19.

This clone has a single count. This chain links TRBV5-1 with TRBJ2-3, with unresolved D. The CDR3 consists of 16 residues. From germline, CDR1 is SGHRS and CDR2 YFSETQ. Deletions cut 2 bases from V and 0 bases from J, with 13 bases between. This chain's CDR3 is CASSFGSSTSTDTQYF. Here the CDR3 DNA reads TGCGCCAGCAGCTTTGGCAGTTCGACTAGCACAGATACGCAGTATTTT.

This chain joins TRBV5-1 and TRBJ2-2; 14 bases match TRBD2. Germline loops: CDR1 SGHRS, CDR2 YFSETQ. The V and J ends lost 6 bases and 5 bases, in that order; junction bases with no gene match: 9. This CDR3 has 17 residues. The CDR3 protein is CASKRGLAGGETGELFF. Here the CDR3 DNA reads TGCGCCAGCAAACGAGGACTAGCGGGAGGAGAAACCGGGGAGCTGTTTTTT.

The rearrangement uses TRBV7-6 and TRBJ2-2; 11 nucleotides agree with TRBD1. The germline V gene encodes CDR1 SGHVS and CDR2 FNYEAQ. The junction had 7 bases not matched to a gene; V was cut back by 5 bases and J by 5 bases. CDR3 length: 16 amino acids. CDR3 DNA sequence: TGTGCCAGCAGCAAGGGGACAGGGGGACTTACCGGGGAGCTGTTTTTT. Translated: CASSKGTGGLTGELFF.

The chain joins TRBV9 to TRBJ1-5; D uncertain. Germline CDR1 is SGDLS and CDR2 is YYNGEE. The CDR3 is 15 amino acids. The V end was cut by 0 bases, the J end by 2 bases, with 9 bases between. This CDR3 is CASSVAGYGNQPQHF. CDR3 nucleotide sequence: TGTGCCAGCAGCGTAGCGGGGTACGGCAATCAGCCCCAGCATTTT. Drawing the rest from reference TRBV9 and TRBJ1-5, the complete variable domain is DSGVTQTPKHLITATGQRVTLRCSPRSGDLSVYWYQQSLDQGLQFLIQYYNGEERAKGNILERFSAQQFPDLHSELNLSSLELGDSALYFCASSVAGYGNQPQHFGDGTRLSIL.

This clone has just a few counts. The CDR3 reads CASSLAGGAYNEQFF. CDR3 coding DNA: TGCGCCAGCAGCTTGGCCGGGGGAGCCTACAATGAGCAGTTCTTC. The rearrangement links TRBV5-1 to TRBJ2-1; a possible D gene is TRBD2 (6 bases). CDR1 is SGHRS, CDR2 YFSETQ, per germline. The CDR3 length is 15 residues. Trimming removed 0 bases at V and 2 bases at J, with 9 bases between.

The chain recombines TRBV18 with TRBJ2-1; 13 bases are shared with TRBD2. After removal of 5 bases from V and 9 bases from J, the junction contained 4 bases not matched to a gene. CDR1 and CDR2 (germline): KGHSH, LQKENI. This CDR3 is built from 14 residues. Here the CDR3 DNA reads TGTGCCAGCTCAGGGACTAGCGGGATTGGTGAGCAGTTCTTC. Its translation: CASSGTSGIGEQFF.

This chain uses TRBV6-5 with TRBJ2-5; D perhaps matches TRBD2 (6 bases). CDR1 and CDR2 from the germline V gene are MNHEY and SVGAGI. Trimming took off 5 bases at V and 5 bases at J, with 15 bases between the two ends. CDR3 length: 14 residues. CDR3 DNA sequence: TGTGCCAGCAGTAACTTAGGGGCGGGGGAGACCCAGTACTTC. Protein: CASSNLGAGETQYF.

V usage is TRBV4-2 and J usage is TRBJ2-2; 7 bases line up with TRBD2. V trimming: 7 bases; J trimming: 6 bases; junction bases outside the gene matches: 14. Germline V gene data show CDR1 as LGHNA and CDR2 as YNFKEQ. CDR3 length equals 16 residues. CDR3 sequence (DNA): TGTGCCAGCACCCCAAGACTGCGGGAGCGTTCCGGGGAGCTGTTTTTT. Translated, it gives CASTPRLRERSGELFF.

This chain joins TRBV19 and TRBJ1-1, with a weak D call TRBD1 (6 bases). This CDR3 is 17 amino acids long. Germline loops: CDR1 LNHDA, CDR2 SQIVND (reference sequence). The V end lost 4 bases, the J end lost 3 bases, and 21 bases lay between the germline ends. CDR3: CASSTLDRTDIDTEAFF. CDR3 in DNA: TGTGCCAGTAGTACCCTTGACAGGACGGATATCGACACTGAAGCTTTCTTT. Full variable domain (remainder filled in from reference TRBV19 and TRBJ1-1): DGGITQSPKYLFRKEGQNVTLSCEQNLNHDAMYWYRQDPGQGLRLIYYSQIVNDFQKGDIAEGYSVSREKKESFPLTVTSAQKNPTAFYLCASSTLDRTDIDTEAFFGQGTRLTVV.

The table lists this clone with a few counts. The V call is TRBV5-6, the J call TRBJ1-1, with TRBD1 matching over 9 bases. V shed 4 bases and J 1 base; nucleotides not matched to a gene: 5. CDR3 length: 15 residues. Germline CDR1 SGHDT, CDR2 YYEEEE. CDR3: CASSPDRGSNTEAFF. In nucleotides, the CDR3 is TGTGCCAGCAGCCCGGACAGGGGATCGAACACTGAAGCTTTCTTT. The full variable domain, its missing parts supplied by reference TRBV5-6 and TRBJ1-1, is DAGVTQSPTHLIKTRGQQVTLRCSPKSGHDTVSWYQQALGQGPQFIFQYYEEEERQRGNFPDRFSGHQFPNYSSELNVNALLLGDSALYLCASSPDRGSNTEAFFGQGTRLTVV.

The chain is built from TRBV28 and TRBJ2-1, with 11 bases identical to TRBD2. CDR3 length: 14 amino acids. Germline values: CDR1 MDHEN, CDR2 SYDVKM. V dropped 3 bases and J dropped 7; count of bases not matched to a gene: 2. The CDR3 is CASSFTSGSNEQFF. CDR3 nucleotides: TGTGCCAGCAGTTTCACTAGCGGGAGTAATGAGCAGTTCTTC. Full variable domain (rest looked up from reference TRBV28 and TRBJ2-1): DVKVTQSSRYLVKRTGEKVFLECVQDMDHENMFWYRQDPGLGLRLIYFSYDVKMKEKGDIPEGYSVSREKKERFSLILESASTNQTSMYLCASSFTSGSNEQFFGPGTRLTVL.

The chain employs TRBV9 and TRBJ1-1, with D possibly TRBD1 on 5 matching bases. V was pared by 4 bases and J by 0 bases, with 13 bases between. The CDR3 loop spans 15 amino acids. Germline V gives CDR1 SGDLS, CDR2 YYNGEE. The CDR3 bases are TGTGCCAGCAGCCCCAGGCAGGGAATGAACACTGAAGCTTTCTTT. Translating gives CASSPRQGMNTEAFF.

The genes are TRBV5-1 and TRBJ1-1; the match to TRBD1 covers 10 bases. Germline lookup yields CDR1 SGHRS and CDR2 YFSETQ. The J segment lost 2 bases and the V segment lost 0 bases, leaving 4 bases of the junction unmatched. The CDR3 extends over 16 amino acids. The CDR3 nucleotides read TGCGCCAGCAGCTTGGACGGACAGGGGGGAAACACTGAAGCTTTCTTT. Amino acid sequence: CASSLDGQGGNTEAFF.

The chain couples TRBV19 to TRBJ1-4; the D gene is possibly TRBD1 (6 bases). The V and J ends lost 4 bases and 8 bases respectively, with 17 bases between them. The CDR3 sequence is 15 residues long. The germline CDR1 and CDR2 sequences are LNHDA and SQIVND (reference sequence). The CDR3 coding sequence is TGTGCCAGTAGTACCTGGGACACAAGGGGAGAAAAACTGTTTTTT. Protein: CASSTWDTRGEKLFF.

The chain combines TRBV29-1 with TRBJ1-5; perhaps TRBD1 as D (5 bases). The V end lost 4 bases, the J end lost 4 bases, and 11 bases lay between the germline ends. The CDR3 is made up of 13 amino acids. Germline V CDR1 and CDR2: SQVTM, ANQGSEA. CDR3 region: CSVGQTRNQPQHF. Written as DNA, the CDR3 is TGCAGCGTTGGACAGACTCGGAATCAGCCCCAGCATTTT.